This TCR beta chain came from a study of technical replicates of blood from several donors. The table came from immunoSEQ multiplex PCR; TCRdb's copy has only in-frame clones and leaves some out. The sample lists 60,000 to 95,000 clones, about nine tenths occurring once. Germline lookup yields CDR1 SGDLS and CDR2 YYNGEE. The CDR3 extends over 15 amino acids. The V end was cut by 3 bases, the J end by 1 base, with 13 bases between. The chain combines TRBV9 with TRBJ2-5; D is possibly TRBD2 (5 bases). The source of this sequence is a human donor in good health. Some clones in this sample may be carry-over from other donors' samples. Sequencing was performed on T cells isolated from PBMCs. Written as DNA, the CDR3 is TGTGCCAGCAGCGAGGAAGTCGGGGTCCAAGAGACCCAGTACTTC. Protein: CASSEEVGVQETQYF.